Listed here are 9 T cell receptor beta chains from one sample, sequenced in a study of lymphopenia after photon versus proton radiotherapy. Using immunoSEQ multiplex PCR, the repertoire was profiled, and TCRdb retains in-frame clones only, with some absent. The sample includes some 27,000 clones, approximately 90% seen only once; the top ten take roughly 20%. The sample was peripheral blood, taken from a patient treated with photon-based radiotherapy. Source of these receptors: a man between 50 and 59 years old with gastric cancer.

The V gene is TRBV27, the J gene TRBJ1-4; D is possibly TRBD1 (5 bases). The length of the CDR3 is 13 residues. Germline CDR1 is MNHEY and CDR2 is SMNVEV (reference sequence). V was clipped by 0 bases and J by 8 bases, with 7 bases between them. CDR3 sequence (DNA): TGTGCCAGCAGTTTATCGTACAGGGAAAAACTGTTTTTT. Translating gives CASSLSYREKLFF.

In DNA, the CDR3 is TGCGCCAGCAGCTTAGGGGGGGTGGCATCCGAGCAGTACGTC. Protein product: CASSLGGVASEQYV. The gene calls are TRBV5-1 and TRBJ2-7, with D possibly TRBD2 on 7 matching bases. The V end lost 2 bases, the J end lost 6 bases, and 15 bases lay between the germline ends. CDR1 and CDR2 (germline): SGHRS, YFSETQ. This CDR3 contains 14 residues.

The chain recombines TRBV5-8 with TRBJ1-6; TRBD1 is a possible D gene (5 bases). Germline V gives CDR1 SGHTS, CDR2 YDEGEE. V was trimmed by 2 bases and J by 10 bases, leaving 13 bases between them. The CDR3 has 14 amino acids. CDR3 DNA: TGTGCCAGCAGCTTACACACCGGGGGGTCACCCCTCCACTTT. It is translated as CASSLHTGGSPLHF.

The chain couples TRBV5-6 to TRBJ2-2, with TRBD2 identical over 7 bases. Germline CDR1 SGHDT, CDR2 YYEEEE. V was clipped by 7 bases and J by 6 bases; unmatched bases: 6. This CDR3 spans 13 amino acids. The chain's CDR3 is CASSLGGAGELFF. The CDR3 nucleotides read TGTGCCAGCTCCCTTGGGGGGGCCGGGGAGCTGTTTTTT.

CDR3 coding DNA: TGTGCCAGCAGTTCCGTCGGGACAGTACAAGAGACCCAGTACTTC. It translates to CASSSVGTVQETQYF. V is TRBV5-5 and J is TRBJ2-5; 7 nucleotides match TRBD1. This CDR3 has 15 amino acids. The germline V gene has CDR1 SGHKS and CDR2 YYEKEE (reference sequence). The junction had 9 bases not matched to a gene; V was cut back by 5 bases and J by 2 bases.

V usage is TRBV19 and J usage is TRBJ2-3, with TRBD1 matching over 7 bases. The germline V gene has CDR1 LNHDA and CDR2 SQIVND (reference sequence). Unmatched junction bases numbered 13, after V lost 0 bases and J lost 7 bases. The CDR3 totals 17 residues. This chain's CDR3 is CASSIDPPTGTLNTQYF. The CDR3 bases are TGTGCCAGTAGTATAGACCCCCCGACAGGGACACTTAATACGCAGTATTTT.

This chain joins TRBV10-2 and TRBJ2-7; D remains unclear. The V gene lost 2 bases and the J gene lost 6 bases, with 5 bases spanning the gap. Germline values: CDR1 WSHSY, CDR2 SAAADI. The CDR3 has 11 residues. CDR3 bases: TGCGCCAGCAGTGAGATAGTCGAGCAGTACTTC. Translating it yields CASSEIVEQYF.

The chain recombines TRBV11-2 with TRBJ2-3; 7 nucleotides line up with TRBD2. From germline, CDR1 is SGHAT and CDR2 FQNNGV. This CDR3 comprises 11 residues. V dropped 10 bases and J dropped 4; count of bases not matched to a gene: 2. The CDR3 DNA follows: TGTGCCACCGGGAGGTCAGATACGCAGTATTTT. Its protein is CATGRSDTQYF.

This rearrangement joins TRBV6-6 to TRBJ2-7; the D call may be TRBD1 or TRBD2 (6 bases each). This CDR3 has 14 amino acids. Germline values: CDR1 MNHNY, CDR2 SVGAGI (reference sequence). V dropped 1 base and J dropped 3 bases, with 10 bases sitting between them. Here the CDR3 DNA reads TGTGCCAGCAGTTACTGGGGGGCAGGCTACGAGCAGTACTTC. Its translation: CASSYWGAGYEQYF.